This TCR beta chain is drawn from a study of blood T cell repertoires in COVID-19. This clone was picked up a small number of times. In the same sample, other DNA sequences code for this CDR3. Data came from immunoSEQ multiplex PCR; TCRdb stores just in-frame clones and leaves some out. The sample lists 200,000 to 250,000 clones, 80% to 90% occurring once. This receptor was obtained from a man aged 25 to 40 who had recovered from COVID-19. Source material: peripheral blood.

Written as DNA, the CDR3 is TGTGCCAGCAGCTCTACTAGCGGACCGTACAATGAGCAGTTCTTC. It codes for CASSSTSGPYNEQFF. The J gene is TRBJ2-1, the V gene TRBV7-2, with 8 bases aligning to TRBD2. Germline-derived CDR1 and CDR2 are SGHTA and FQGNSA. V shed 4 bases and J 4 bases; nucleotides not matched to a gene: 6. This CDR3 is built from 15 residues.